This TCR beta chain was profiled in a study of blood T cell repertoires in COVID-19. Study processing details: How many nucleated cells were present was estimated from reference gene primer amplification. This table comes from immunoSEQ multiplex PCR, and its TCRdb copy is limited to in-frame clones, with some not included. D and trimming come from the DNA, and the V and J calls and clone size come from that table. The sample records 250,000 to 350,000 clones, roughly 83% being singletons. This clone has a single count. The TCR originated in a human donor with COVID-19, enrolled during active disease. The donor label of this sample is uncertain. Sequencing used peripheral blood.

The chain's CDR3 is CASSWTGGGTGELFF. As DNA, the CDR3 is TGCGCCAGCAGCTGGACAGGGGGAGGCACCGGGGAGCTGTTTTTT. The chain joins TRBV5-1 to TRBJ2-2, with TRBD1 matching over 10 bases. Germline V CDR1 and CDR2: SGHRS, YFSETQ. The length of the CDR3 is 15 residues. V trimming: 3 bases; J trimming: 4 bases; junction bases outside the gene matches: 3.